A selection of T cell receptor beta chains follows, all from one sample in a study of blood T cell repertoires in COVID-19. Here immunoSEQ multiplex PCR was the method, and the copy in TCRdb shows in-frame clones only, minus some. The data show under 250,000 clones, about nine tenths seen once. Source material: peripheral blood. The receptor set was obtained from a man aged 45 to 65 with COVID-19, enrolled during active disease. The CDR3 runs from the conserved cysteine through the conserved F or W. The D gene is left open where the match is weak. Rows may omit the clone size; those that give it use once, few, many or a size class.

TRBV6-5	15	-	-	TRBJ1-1	TGTGCCAGCAGCTATGGCTGGCAGGAACCCTCTGAAGCTTTCTTT	CASSYGWQEPSEAFF
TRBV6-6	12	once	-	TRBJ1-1	TGTGCCAGCAGTTACTTGAGCACTGAAGCTTTCTTT	CASSYLSTEAFF
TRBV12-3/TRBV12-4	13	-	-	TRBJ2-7	TGTGCCAGCACCGCAGGGATCTGGTACGAGCAGTACTTC	CASTAGIWYEQYF
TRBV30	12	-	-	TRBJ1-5	TGTGCCTGGAGCCCTAAAAATCAGCCCCAGCATTTT	CAWSPKNQPQHF
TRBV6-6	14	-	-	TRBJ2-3	TGTGCCAGCAGGCCCCAGGGGAGCACAGATACGCAGTATTTT	CASRPQGSTDTQYF
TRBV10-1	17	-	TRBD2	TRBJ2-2	TGCGCCAGCAGTGAGTCCGGGTTAGCGGGGAACACCGGGGAGCTGTTTTTT	CASSESGLAGNTGELFF
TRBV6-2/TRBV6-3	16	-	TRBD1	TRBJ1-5	TGTGCCAGCAGCAGGGGAAGACAGGGGATCCATCAGCCCCAGCATTTT	CASSRGRQGIHQPQHF
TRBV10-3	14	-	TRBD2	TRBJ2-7	TGTGCCATCAGAGGGACTAGCGGTACCTACGAGCAGTACTTC	CAIRGTSGTYEQYF
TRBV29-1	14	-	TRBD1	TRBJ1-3	TGCAGCGTGCTGAGGGACAGGGGTGAAAACACCATATATTTT	CSVLRDRGENTIYF
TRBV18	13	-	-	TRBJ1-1	TGTGCCACCCTGGGGGCATTGAACACTGAAGCTTTCTTT	CATLGALNTEAFF
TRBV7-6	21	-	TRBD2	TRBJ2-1	TGTGCCAGCAGCTCACAGAAGCCCCCTTGGACTAGCGGGAGCTTCTACAATGAGCAGTTCTTC	CASSSQKPPWTSGSFYNEQFF
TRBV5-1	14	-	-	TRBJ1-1	TGCGCCAGCAGCTTGACCAGGTGGGCTACTGAAGCTTTCTTT	CASSLTRWATEAFF
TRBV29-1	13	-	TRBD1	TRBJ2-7	TGCAGCGTTGCCCAGGACAGGGGCTACGAGCAGTACTTC	CSVAQDRGYEQYF
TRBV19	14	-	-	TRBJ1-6	TGTGCCAGTAGTATCACAGGGTGGAATTCACCCCTCCACTTT	CASSITGWNSPLHF
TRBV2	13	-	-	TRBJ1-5	TGTGCCAGCAACGGCGGATTCAATCAGCCCCAGCATTTT	CASNGGFNQPQHF
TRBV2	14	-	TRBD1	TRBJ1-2	TGTGCCAGCAGGGGGCCACGGGACAGCTATGGCTACACCTTC	CASRGPRDSYGYTF
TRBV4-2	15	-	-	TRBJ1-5	TGTGCCAGCAGCCAAGAAGGGGCTAACAATCAGCCCCAGCATTTT	CASSQEGANNQPQHF
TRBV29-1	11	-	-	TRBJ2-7	TGCAGCGTTATTAGCTCCTACGAGCAGTACTTC	CSVISSYEQYF
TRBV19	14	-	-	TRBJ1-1	TGTGCCAGTCGGGCAGGGATGGGGCCTGCTGAAGCTTTCTTT	CASRAGMGPAEAFF
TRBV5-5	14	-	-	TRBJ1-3	TGTGCCAGCAGCTACGGGTCCTCTGGAAACACCATATATTTT	CASSYGSSGNTIYF
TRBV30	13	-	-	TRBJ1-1	TGTGCCTGGCACCGTGGGGCCAACACTGAAGCTTTCTTT	CAWHRGANTEAFF
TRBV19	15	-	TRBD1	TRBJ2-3	TGTGCCAGTAGTATCGGACAGGGTCTCACAGATACGCAGTATTTT	CASSIGQGLTDTQYF
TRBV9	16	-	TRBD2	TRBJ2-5	TGTGCCAGCAGCGTAGGGATCGGGGGGGCGCAAGAGACCCAGTACTTC	CASSVGIGGAQETQYF
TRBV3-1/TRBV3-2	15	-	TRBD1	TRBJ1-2	TGTGCCAGCAGCCAAGAAGGGGGACAGTTCTATGGCTACACCTTC	CASSQEGGQFYGYTF
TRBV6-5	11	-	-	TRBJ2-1	TGTGCCAGCAGCCATGACAGGGAGCAGTTCTTC	CASSHDREQFF
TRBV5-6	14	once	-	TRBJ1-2	TGTGCCAGCAGCACAAAAACAGGGTACTATGGCTACACCTTC	CASSTKTGYYGYTF
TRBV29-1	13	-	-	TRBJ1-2	TGCAGCGTTGAAGCCCAGGGGAGTATTGGCTACACCTTC	CSVEAQGSIGYTF
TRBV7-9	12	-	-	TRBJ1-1	TGTGCCAGCAGCTACGGGAACACTGAAGCTTTCTTT	CASSYGNTEAFF
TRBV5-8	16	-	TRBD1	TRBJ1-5	TGTGCCAGCAGCAAGGGGGCCGGGACAGGGAATCAGCCCCAGCATTTT	CASSKGAGTGNQPQHF
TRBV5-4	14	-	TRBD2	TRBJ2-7	TGTGCCAGCAGCCTGGACGGGGGGACCTACGAGCAGTACTTC	CASSLDGGTYEQYF
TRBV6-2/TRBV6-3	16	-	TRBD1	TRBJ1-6	TGTGCCAGCAGTCACGGACAGGGACATGTCTTGTCACCCCTCCACTTT	CASSHGQGHVLSPLHF
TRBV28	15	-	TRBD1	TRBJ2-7	TGTGCCAGCAGCCTCAGGGGGCGAAAAGACTACGAGCAGTACTTC	CASSLRGRKDYEQYF
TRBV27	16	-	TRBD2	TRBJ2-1	TGTGCCAGCAGTTTCCCCGCTGCTAGCGGGAGCTATGAGCAGTTCTTC	CASSFPAASGSYEQFF
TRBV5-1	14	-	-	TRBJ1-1	TGCGCCAGCGGACAAACAGGGCTGAACACTGAAGCTTTCTTT	CASGQTGLNTEAFF
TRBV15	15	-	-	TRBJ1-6	TGTGCCACCAGCAGAGATGGAGGGAATAATTCACCCCTCCACTTT	CATSRDGGNNSPLHF
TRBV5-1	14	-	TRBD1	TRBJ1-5	TGCGCCAGCAGTCCACAGGGGAGCAATCAGCCCCAGCATTTT	CASSPQGSNQPQHF
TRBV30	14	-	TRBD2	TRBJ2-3	TGTGCCTGGAGCGGCCCGGGAGGGGCAGATACGCAGTATTTT	CAWSGPGGADTQYF
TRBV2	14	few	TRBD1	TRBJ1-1	TGTGCCACCCGACCGGGACAGGGGAACACTGAAGCTTTCTTT	CATRPGQGNTEAFF
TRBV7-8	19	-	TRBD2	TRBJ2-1	TGTGCCAGCAGCTTCCCGGGACTAGCGGGAGGGCCCTCAAGTAATGAGCAGTTCTTC	CASSFPGLAGGPSSNEQFF
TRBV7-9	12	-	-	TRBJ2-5	TGTGCCAGCAGCCGAGGAGGGGAGACCCAGTACTTC	CASSRGGETQYF
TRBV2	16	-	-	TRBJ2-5	TGTGCCAGCAGTGATCTTCCTAACCCGATGACCCTAGGCCAGTACTTC	CASSDLPNPMTLGQYF
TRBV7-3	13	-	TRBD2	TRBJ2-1	TGTGCCAGCAGCCAAGGACTAGACAATGAGCAGTTCTTC	CASSQGLDNEQFF
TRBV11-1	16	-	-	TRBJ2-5	TGTGCCAGCAGCTTAACGGGTCAGGTCCGCGGGGAGACCCAGTACTTC	CASSLTGQVRGETQYF
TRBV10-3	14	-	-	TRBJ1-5	TGTGCCATCAGTGATAGCGGTAGCAATCAGCCCCAGCATTTT	CAISDSGSNQPQHF
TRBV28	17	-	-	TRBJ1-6	TGTGCCAGCAGCACAGGTTTTTCAAGCTCCTATAATTCACCCCTCCACTTT	CASSTGFSSSYNSPLHF
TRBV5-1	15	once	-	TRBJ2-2	TGCGCCAGCAGCCTCGACAGCTTAGTTATAGGGGAGCTGTTTTTT	CASSLDSLVIGELFF
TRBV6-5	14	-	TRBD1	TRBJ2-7	TGTGCCAGCAGTTTACGATCAGGGGGCAGGGAGCAGTACTTC	CASSLRSGGREQYF
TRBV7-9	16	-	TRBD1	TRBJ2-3	TGTGCCAGCAGTCCTACACAGGGGGCGGGTACAGATACGCAGTATTTT	CASSPTQGAGTDTQYF
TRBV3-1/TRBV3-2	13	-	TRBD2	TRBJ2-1	TGTGCCAGCAGCCAAGGAGGGACTAGCAGTCAGTTCTTC	CASSQGGTSSQFF
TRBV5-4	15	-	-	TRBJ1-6	TGTGCCAGCGGCGGAATCGGGATAAATAATTCACCCCTCCACTTT	CASGGIGINNSPLHF
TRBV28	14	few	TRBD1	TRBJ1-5	TGTGCCAGCAGTCCGACAGGGGGCATTCAGCCCCAGCATTTT	CASSPTGGIQPQHF
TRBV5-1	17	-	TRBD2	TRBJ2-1	TGCGCCAGCAGGCCCTTTTGGTCTAGCGGGCAGTACAATGAGCAGTTCTTC	CASRPFWSSGQYNEQFF
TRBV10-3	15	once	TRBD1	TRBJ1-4	TGTGCCATCAGTGGGGGACAGGGGCTTAATGAAAAACTGTTTTTT	CAISGGQGLNEKLFF
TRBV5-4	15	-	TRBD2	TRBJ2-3	TGTGCCAGCAGCTTGGCGGGAGGGCCGTCAGATACGCAGTATTTT	CASSLAGGPSDTQYF
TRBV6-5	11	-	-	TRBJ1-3	TGTGCCAGCCTTTTGGGAAACACCATATATTTT	CASLLGNTIYF
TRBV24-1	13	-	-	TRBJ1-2	TGTGCCACCAGTGGGGCAGGGGCGGGTGGCTACACCTTC	CATSGAGAGGYTF
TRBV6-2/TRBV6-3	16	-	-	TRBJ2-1	TGTGCCAGCAGTTCACACGGACAGTATTCGTACAATGAGCAGTTCTTC	CASSSHGQYSYNEQFF
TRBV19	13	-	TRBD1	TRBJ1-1	TGTGCCAGTATCAACGACAGGGTAAGTGAAGCTTTCTTT	CASINDRVSEAFF
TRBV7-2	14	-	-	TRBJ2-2	TGTGCCAGCAGCCTCGGGACTCTCACCGGGGAGCTGTTTTTT	CASSLGTLTGELFF